The clone carrying this TCR beta chain came up a few times. Its specificity is not known. This entry belongs to a study of beta chain features in type 1 diabetes. Expressed TCRB transcripts got sequenced, as all isolated RNA was reverse transcribed. Naive, central memory and regulatory T cell samples averaged around 4 million immunoSEQ reads each. The data were produced by immunoSEQ multiplex PCR, yet TCRdb's version contains in-frame clones alone and is incomplete. The sample records under 150,000 clones, approximately 15% being singletons. Germline CDR1 SQVTM, CDR2 ANQGSEA. The CDR3 extends over 12 amino acids. V lost 7 bases, J lost 6 bases, and 5 bases stayed unmatched. Markers CD45RO/CCR7/CD25/CD127/CD95/CD27 served to sort CD4+ naive, central memory, regulatory and stem cell-like memory cells. Study-wide results and limits: Type 1 diabetes patients had moderately but significantly shorter TCRB CDR3s in all four CD4+ subsets. Unsettled here was the matter of whether HLA type influences TCRB rearrangement.

This TCR was sampled from a man younger than 35 with type 1 diabetes. The genes are TRBV29-1 and TRBJ2-1; 8 positions match TRBD1. Sequencing was carried out using central memory CD4+ T cells from blood. The CDR3, as DNA: TGCAGCGCGGTAGGGACAGGCAATGAGCAGTTCTTC. Translating it yields CSAVGTGNEQFF.